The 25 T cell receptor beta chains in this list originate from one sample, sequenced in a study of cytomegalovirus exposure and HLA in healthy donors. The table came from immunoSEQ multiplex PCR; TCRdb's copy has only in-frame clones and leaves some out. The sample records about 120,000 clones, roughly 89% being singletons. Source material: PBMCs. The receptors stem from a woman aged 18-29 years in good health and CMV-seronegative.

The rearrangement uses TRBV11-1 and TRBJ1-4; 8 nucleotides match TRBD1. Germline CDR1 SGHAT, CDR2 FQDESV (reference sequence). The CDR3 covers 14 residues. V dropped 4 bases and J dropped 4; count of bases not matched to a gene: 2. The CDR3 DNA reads TGTGCCAGCAGCTCGGACAGGGATAATGAAAAACTGTTTTTT. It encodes CASSSDRDNEKLFF.

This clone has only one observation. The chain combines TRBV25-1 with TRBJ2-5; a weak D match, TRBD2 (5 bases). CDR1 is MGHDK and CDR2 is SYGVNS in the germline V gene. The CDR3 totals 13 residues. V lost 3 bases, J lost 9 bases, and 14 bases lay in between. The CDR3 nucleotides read TGTGCCAGCAGTGATATCGTAGCGTCGGCCCAGTACTTC. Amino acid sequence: CASSDIVASAQYF.

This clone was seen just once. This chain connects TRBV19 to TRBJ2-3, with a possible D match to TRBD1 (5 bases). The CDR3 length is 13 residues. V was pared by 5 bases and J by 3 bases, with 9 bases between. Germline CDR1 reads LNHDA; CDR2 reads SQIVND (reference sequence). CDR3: CASSGPGTDTQYF. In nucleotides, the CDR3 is TGTGCCAGTAGTGGCCCAGGGACAGATACGCAGTATTTT.

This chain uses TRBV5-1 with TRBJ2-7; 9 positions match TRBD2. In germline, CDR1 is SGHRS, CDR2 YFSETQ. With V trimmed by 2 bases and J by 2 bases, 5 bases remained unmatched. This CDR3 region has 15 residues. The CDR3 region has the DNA TGCGCCAGCAGCTTCGCAGGCGGGGGGGCCTACGAGCAGTACTTC. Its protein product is CASSFAGGGAYEQYF. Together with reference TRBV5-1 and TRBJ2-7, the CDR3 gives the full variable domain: KAGVTQTPRYLIKTRGQQVTLSCSPISGHRSVSWYQQTPGQGLQFLFEYFSETQRNKGNFPGRFSGRQFSNSRSEMNVSTLELGDSALYLCASSFAGGGAYEQYFGPGTRLTVT.

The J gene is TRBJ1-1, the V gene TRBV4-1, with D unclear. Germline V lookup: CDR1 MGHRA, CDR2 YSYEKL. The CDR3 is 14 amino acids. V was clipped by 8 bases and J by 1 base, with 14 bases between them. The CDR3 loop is CASRPRGGNTEAFF. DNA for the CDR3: TGCGCCAGCCGCCCGCGGGGTGGGAACACTGAAGCTTTCTTT.

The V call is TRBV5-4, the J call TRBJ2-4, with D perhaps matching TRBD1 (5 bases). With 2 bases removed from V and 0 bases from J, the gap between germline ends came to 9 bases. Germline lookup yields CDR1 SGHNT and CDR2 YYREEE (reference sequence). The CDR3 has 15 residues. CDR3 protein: CASSFKGIAKNIQYF. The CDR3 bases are TGTGCCAGCAGCTTTAAGGGGATAGCCAAAAACATTCAGTACTTC.

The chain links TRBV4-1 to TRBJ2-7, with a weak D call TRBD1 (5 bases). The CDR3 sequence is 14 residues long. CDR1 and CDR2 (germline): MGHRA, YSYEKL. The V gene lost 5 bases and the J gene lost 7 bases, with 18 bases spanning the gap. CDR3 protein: CASSSPTASREQYF. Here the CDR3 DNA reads TGCGCCAGCAGCTCACCGACAGCCAGCCGGGAGCAGTACTTC.

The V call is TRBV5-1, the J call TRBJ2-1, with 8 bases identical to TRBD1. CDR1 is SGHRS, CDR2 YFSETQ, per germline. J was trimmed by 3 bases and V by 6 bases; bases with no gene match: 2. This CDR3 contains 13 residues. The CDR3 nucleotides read TGCGCCAGCACCACAGGGGGCTACAATGAGCAGTTCTTC. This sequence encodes CASTTGGYNEQFF.

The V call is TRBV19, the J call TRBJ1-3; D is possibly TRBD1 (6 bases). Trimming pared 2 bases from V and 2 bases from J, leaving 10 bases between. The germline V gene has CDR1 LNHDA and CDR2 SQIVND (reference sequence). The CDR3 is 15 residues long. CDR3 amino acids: CASSILAGAGNTIYF. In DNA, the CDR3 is TGTGCCAGTAGTATACTAGCAGGGGCTGGAAACACCATATATTTT.

CDR3 sequence (DNA): TGCGCCAGCAGCGTAGGCAGGGGGTCAGATACGCAGTATTTT. Its translation: CASSVGRGSDTQYF. The chain joins TRBV5-1 to TRBJ2-3, with 7 bases matching TRBD1. V shed 4 bases and J 4 bases; nucleotides not matched to a gene: 6. Per germline, CDR1 SGHRS and CDR2 YFSETQ. This CDR3 is built from 14 residues.

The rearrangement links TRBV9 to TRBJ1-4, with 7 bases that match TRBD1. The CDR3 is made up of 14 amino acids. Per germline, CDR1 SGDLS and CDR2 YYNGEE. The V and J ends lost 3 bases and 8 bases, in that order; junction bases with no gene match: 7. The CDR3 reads CASSARDSGEKLFF. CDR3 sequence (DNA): TGTGCCAGCAGCGCCCGGGACAGCGGAGAAAAACTGTTTTTT.

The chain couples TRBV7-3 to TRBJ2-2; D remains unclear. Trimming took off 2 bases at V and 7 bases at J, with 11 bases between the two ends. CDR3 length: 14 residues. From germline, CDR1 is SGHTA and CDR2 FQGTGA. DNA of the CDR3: TGTGCCAGCAGCTTAGGTCCCGCGGACGGGGAGCTGTTTTTT. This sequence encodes CASSLGPADGELFF.

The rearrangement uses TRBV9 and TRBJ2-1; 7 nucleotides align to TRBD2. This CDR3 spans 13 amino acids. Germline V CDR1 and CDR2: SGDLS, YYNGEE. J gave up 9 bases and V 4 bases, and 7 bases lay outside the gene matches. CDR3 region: CASSLRGVGEQFF. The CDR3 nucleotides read TGTGCCAGCAGCCTACGGGGGGTTGGTGAGCAGTTCTTC.

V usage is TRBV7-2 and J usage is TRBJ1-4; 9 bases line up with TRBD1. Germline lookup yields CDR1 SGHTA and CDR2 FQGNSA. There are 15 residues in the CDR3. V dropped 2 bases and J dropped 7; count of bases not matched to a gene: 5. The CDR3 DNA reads TGTGCCAGCAGCTTACTCGGGACAGGGCGTGAAAAACTGTTTTTT. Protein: CASSLLGTGREKLFF.

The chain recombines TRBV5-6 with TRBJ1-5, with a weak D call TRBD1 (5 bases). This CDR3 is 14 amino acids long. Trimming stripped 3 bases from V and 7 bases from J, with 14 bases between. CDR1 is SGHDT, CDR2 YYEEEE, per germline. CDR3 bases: TGTGCCAGCAGCTGGGGACTTTCTCCCCAGCCCCAGCATTTT. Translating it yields CASSWGLSPQPQHF.

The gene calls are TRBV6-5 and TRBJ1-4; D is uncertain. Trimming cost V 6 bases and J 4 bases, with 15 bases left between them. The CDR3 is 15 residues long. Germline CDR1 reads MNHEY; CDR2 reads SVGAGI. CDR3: CASRPLLGLNEKLFF. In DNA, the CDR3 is TGTGCCAGCAGACCCCTCCTTGGCCTTAATGAAAAACTGTTTTTT.

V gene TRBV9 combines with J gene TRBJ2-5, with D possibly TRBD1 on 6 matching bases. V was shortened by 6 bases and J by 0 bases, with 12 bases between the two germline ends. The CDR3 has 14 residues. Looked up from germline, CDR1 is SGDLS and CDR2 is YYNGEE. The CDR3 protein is CASTRQGNQETQYF. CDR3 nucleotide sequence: TGTGCCAGCACCCGCCAGGGGAACCAAGAGACCCAGTACTTC.

CDR3 bases: TGTGCCAGCGTCGAAGGGGGCGGTCTGAACACTGAAGCTTTCTTT. Residues: CASVEGGGLNTEAFF. The chain has TRBV6-5 and TRBJ1-1; 7 bases line up with TRBD1. Unmatched junction bases numbered 9, after V lost 8 bases and J lost 0 bases. This CDR3 has 15 residues. CDR1 and CDR2 (germline): MNHEY, SVGAGI.

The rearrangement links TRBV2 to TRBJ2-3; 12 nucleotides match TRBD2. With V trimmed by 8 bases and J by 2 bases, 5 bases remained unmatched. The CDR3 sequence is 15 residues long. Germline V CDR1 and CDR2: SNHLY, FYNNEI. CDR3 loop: CASGRLAGATDTQYF. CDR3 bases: TGTGCCAGCGGAAGACTAGCGGGGGCCACAGATACGCAGTATTTT.

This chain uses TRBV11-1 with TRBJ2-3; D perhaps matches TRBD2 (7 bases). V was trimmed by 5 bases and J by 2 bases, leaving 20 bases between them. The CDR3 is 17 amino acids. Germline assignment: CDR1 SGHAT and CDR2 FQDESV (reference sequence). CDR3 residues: CASSPPFGGPNTDTQYF. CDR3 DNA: TGTGCCAGCAGCCCACCCTTCGGGGGGCCGAACACAGATACGCAGTATTTT.

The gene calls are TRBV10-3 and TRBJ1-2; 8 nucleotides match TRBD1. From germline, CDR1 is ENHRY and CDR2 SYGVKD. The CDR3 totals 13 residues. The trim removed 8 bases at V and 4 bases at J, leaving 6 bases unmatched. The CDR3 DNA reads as TGTGCCATCCAGGGGGCTGCTATCTATGGCTACACCTTC. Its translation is CAIQGAAIYGYTF.

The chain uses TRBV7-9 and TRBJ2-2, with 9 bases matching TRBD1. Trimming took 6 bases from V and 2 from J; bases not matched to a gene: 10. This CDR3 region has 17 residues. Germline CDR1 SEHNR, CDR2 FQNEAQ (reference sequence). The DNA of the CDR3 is TGTGCCAGCAGGCATACAGGGGGCGAAGATAACACCGGGGAGCTGTTTTTT. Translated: CASRHTGGEDNTGELFF.

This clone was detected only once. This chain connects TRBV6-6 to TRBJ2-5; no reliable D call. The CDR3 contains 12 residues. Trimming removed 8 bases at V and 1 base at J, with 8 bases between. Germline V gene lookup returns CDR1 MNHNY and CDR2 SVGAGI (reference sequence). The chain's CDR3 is CASGPSQETQYF. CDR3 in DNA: TGTGCCAGCGGGCCTTCCCAAGAGACCCAGTACTTC.

The CDR3 region has the DNA TGTGCCAGCTCTTCCGCGAATGAGACCCAGTACTTC. Translating it yields CASSSANETQYF. The rearrangement uses TRBV6-4 and TRBJ2-5; no clear D. The ends were cut back, 8 bases at V and 5 bases at J, with 12 bases in the middle. The V gene's germline CDR1 is MRHNA and CDR2 SNTAGT. CDR3 size: 12 residues.

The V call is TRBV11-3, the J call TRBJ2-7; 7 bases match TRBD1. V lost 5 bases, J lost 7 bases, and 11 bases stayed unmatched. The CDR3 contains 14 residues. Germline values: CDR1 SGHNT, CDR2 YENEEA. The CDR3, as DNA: TGTGCCAGCAGCCCCCGGGACAGAACCGGAGAGCAGTACTTC. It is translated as CASSPRDRTGEQYF.